This T cell receptor beta chain was sequenced during a study of blood T cell repertoires in COVID-19. In its sample, this clone was seen once. Produced via immunoSEQ multiplex PCR; TCRdb's table is partial and in-frame only. The sample consists of about 210,000 clones, 60% to 85% of them appearing once. Germline-derived CDR1 and CDR2 are SEHNR and FQNEAQ (reference sequence). CDR3 length: 15 amino acids. V lost 1 base and J lost 4; bases outside the gene matches: 1. The chain carries TRBV7-9 and TRBJ2-2, with 9 bases lining up with TRBD1. The specimen was peripheral blood. The TCR comes from a woman aged 70-85 years with acute or convalescent COVID-19. The CDR3 coding sequence is TGTGCCAGCAGCTTAGGACAGGGGGTCACCGGGGAGCTGTTTTTT. Its protein product is CASSLGQGVTGELFF.